This T cell receptor (beta chain) was identified during a study of cytomegalovirus exposure and HLA in healthy donors. Study-wide findings and caveats: When presence/absence was analysed, sequencing depth was taken to be roughly uniform across donors.

This CDR3 comprises 16 residues. From germline, CDR1 is SGHRS and CDR2 YFSETQ. The V and J ends lost 2 bases and 0 bases, in that order; junction bases with no gene match: 6. For this clone: Antigen specificity is unknown.

It was with 60 Vbeta and 13 Jbeta primers that the PCR ran. Assay: immunoSEQ multiplex PCR; the TCRdb copy retains only in-frame clones and omits some. The repertoire holds 90,000 to 120,000 clones, with over 75% as singletons. At collection, donors were nominally healthy, but unrecorded immune exposures were probable. The material sequenced was PBMCs. The TCR sequence derives from a man aged 25 to 40 in good health and CMV-seronegative. The gene calls are TRBV5-1 and TRBJ2-7; TRBD2 matches at 9 bases. DNA of the CDR3: TGCGCCAGCAGCTTTTCTAGCGGGATCGACTCCTACGAGCAGTACTTC. Protein sequence: CASSFSSGIDSYEQYF.